Below, one T cell receptor (beta chain) is given with its context. Data came from immunoSEQ multiplex PCR; TCRdb stores just in-frame clones and leaves some out. The data show approximately 29,000 clones, more than 70% seen once. This sample is part of a study of OX40 agonist ivuxolimab in advanced cancers. For the study at large: At just under 85% male, the cohort had a mean age of 60 years, ranging from roughly 20 to 90. Among those treated, three patients had partial responses, one with hepatocellular carcinoma and two with cutaneous melanoma.

With 5 bases removed from V and 1 base from J, the gap between germline ends came to 9 bases. The germline CDR1 and CDR2 sequences are ENHRY and SYGVKD. This CDR3 region has 13 residues. This specimen consisted of CD4+ or CD8+ T cells sorted from blood, obtained in a trial of the OX40 agonist ivuxolimab. The clonotype originates from an adult with an advanced solid tumor such as melanoma, head and neck, liver or kidney cancer. The rearrangement uses TRBV10-3 and TRBJ2-7; weak D call: TRBD1 (6 bases). CDR3 in amino acids: CAISPGQSYEQYF. CDR3 DNA: TGTGCCATCAGTCCAGGACAGTCCTACGAGCAGTACTTC.